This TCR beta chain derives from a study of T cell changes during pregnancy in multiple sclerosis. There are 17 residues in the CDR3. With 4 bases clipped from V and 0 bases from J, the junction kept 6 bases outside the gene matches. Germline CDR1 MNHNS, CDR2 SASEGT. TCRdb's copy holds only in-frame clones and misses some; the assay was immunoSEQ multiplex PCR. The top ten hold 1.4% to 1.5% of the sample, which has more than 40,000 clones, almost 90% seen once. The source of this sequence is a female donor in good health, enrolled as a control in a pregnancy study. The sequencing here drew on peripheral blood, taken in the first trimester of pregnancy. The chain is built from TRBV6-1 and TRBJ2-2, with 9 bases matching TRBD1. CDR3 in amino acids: CASSAGTGFTNTGELFF. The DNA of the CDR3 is TGTGCCAGCAGTGCCGGGACAGGGTTCACGAACACCGGGGAGCTGTTTTTT.